The 32 T cell receptor beta chains below come from one sample, sequenced in a study of blood T cell repertoires in COVID-19. Clones were sequenced by immunoSEQ multiplex PCR, and TCRdb holds only the in-frame ones, with some missing. The profile shows 84,000 or so clones, approximately 78% of them singletons. Material: peripheral blood. The receptor set was obtained from a woman at least 80 years old with acute or convalescent COVID-19.

The V and J genes are TRBV19 and TRBJ1-2; 8 bases match TRBD1. Per germline, CDR1 LNHDA and CDR2 SQIVND (reference sequence). Trimming removed 5 bases from V and 8 bases from J; junction bases left unmatched: 10. This CDR3 comprises 14 residues. CDR3 residues: CASSPYRGARGYTF. CDR3 sequence (DNA): TGTGCCAGTAGTCCCTACAGGGGGGCGAGGGGCTACACCTTC.

The chain uses TRBV30 and TRBJ2-7; a possible D gene is TRBD2 (5 bases). The CDR3 contains 13 residues. Germline V lookup: CDR1 GTSNPN, CDR2 SVGIG (reference sequence). V was shortened by 0 bases and J by 0 bases, with 6 bases between the two germline ends. As DNA, the CDR3 is TGTGCCTGGAGTGTGGGGAGCTCCTACGAGCAGTACTTC. Protein: CAWSVGSSYEQYF.

This chain uses TRBV5-6 with TRBJ1-2, with TRBD1 identical over 9 bases. The V segment lost 4 bases and the J segment 5 bases; nucleotides outside the gene matches: 12. CDR3 length: 16 amino acids. Germline V gene lookup returns CDR1 SGHDT and CDR2 YYEEEE. As DNA, the CDR3 is TGTGCCAGCAGCCCGGACGGGACAGGGTCCCGGTATGGCTACACCTTC. It is translated as CASSPDGTGSRYGYTF. The entire variable domain, with the rest obtained from reference TRBV5-6 and TRBJ1-2, is as follows: DAGVTQSPTHLIKTRGQQVTLRCSPKSGHDTVSWYQQALGQGPQFIFQYYEEEERQRGNFPDRFSGHQFPNYSSELNVNALLLGDSALYLCASSPDGTGSRYGYTFGSGTRLTVV.

The chain employs TRBV4-2 and TRBJ2-2, with 11 bases fitting TRBD2. J lost 0 bases, V lost 0 bases, and 9 bases had no gene match. Germline V CDR1 and CDR2: LGHNA, YNFKEQ. CDR3 length equals 20 residues. CDR3 protein: CASSQDPGGLAATNTGELFF. In DNA form, the CDR3 reads TGTGCCAGCAGCCAAGATCCGGGGGGACTAGCGGCTACGAACACCGGGGAGCTGTTTTTT.

A few counts support this clone. The chain combines TRBV9 with TRBJ2-7; 10 bases agree with TRBD2. This CDR3 region has 15 residues. Trimming cost V 4 bases and J 3 bases; bases outside gene matches: 7. Germline-derived CDR1 and CDR2 are SGDLS and YYNGEE. CDR3 amino acids: CASSPLTSGVYEQYF. The CDR3 coding sequence is TGTGCCAGCAGCCCCCTCACTAGCGGGGTCTACGAGCAGTACTTC. The whole variable domain, remainder taken from reference TRBV9 and TRBJ2-7, is DSGVTQTPKHLITATGQRVTLRCSPRSGDLSVYWYQQSLDQGLQFLIQYYNGEERAKGNILERFSAQQFPDLHSELNLSSLELGDSALYFCASSPLTSGVYEQYFGPGTRLTVT.

This clone has more than one count but fewer than ten. The V call is TRBV27, the J call TRBJ2-7; the match to TRBD2 covers 10 bases. The CDR3 runs 14 residues. Trimming took 6 bases from V and 7 from J; bases not matched to a gene: 9. CDR1 is MNHEY, CDR2 SMNVEV, per germline (reference sequence). In DNA form, the CDR3 reads TGTGCCAGCAGATCAAGCGGGGGGGCGGGTGAGCAGTACTTC. Protein product: CASRSSGGAGEQYF.

The chain recombines TRBV6-6 with TRBJ2-3, with 14 positions matching TRBD2. J was trimmed by 0 bases and V by 5 bases; bases with no gene match: 7. The CDR3 is made up of 18 amino acids. Germline CDR1 reads MNHNY; CDR2 reads SVGAGI (reference sequence). CDR3 DNA: TGTGCCAGCAGTCCCCGACTAGCGGGGGGGGGCAGCACAGATACGCAGTATTTT. Its protein is CASSPRLAGGGSTDTQYF.

The chain couples TRBV30 to TRBJ1-5; 7 nucleotides agree with TRBD1. The germline V gene has CDR1 GTSNPN and CDR2 SVGIG (reference sequence). The CDR3 has 14 amino acids. The junction had 7 bases not matched to a gene; V was cut back by 2 bases and J by 6 bases. In DNA form, the CDR3 reads TGTGCCTGGAGTCCCCCGACAGGGAGTCAGCCCCAGCATTTT. It translates to CAWSPPTGSQPQHF.

This chain joins TRBV10-3 and TRBJ2-7; D perhaps matches TRBD1 (5 bases). Per the germline V gene, CDR1 is ENHRY and CDR2 is SYGVKD. The CDR3 has 14 residues. Trimming cost V 8 bases and J 4 bases, with 18 bases left between them. CDR3 coding DNA: TGTGCCATCTCCGCAGGGCCTTCTATATACGAGCAGTACTTC. Its translation is CAISAGPSIYEQYF.

The genes are TRBV5-1 and TRBJ1-2, with 12 bases lining up with TRBD1. The junction had 3 bases not matched to a gene; V was cut back by 3 bases and J by 6 bases. Germline CDR1 SGHRS, CDR2 YFSETQ. This CDR3 has 14 residues. The CDR3 loop is CASSWDRGPDGYTF. The CDR3 nucleotides read TGCGCCAGCAGCTGGGACAGGGGGCCGGATGGCTACACCTTC.

The chain is built from TRBV7-9 and TRBJ2-3, with 11 bases identical to TRBD2. Germline CDR1 and CDR2: SEHNR and FQNEAQ (reference sequence). This CDR3 region has 16 residues. V was pared by 6 bases and J by 2 bases, with 7 bases of the junction left unmatched. This CDR3 reads CASSPSGGLFTDTQYF. CDR3 DNA sequence: TGTGCCAGCAGTCCTAGCGGGGGGCTCTTCACAGATACGCAGTATTTT.

This clone was seen just once. This chain links TRBV7-9 with TRBJ1-1; TRBD1 agrees at 9 bases. V gave up 7 bases and J gave up 3 bases; unmatched junction bases: 6. This CDR3 has 14 residues. CDR1 is SEHNR and CDR2 is FQNEAQ in the germline V gene (reference sequence). The CDR3 bases are TGTGCCAGCACCAGGACAGGGGCAGACACTGAAGCTTTCTTT. This codes for CASTRTGADTEAFF.

The rearrangement links TRBV27 to TRBJ2-3, with a possible D match to TRBD2 (6 bases). The germline V gene has CDR1 MNHEY and CDR2 SMNVEV (reference sequence). The CDR3 extends over 15 amino acids. Trimming shortened V by 6 bases and J by 3 bases, and 16 bases separated the two germline ends. The CDR3 DNA sequence: TGTGCCAGCAGAGTCGTGACTAGTTTTACAGATACGCAGTATTTT. This encodes CASRVVTSFTDTQYF.

The rearrangement links TRBV7-6 to TRBJ2-3, with 13 bases matching TRBD2. The CDR3 totals 17 residues. Germline V gives CDR1 SGHVS, CDR2 FNYEAQ. Trimming at V came to 5 bases and at J to 0 bases, leaving 5 bases not matched to a gene. CDR3 amino acids: CASSTGLAGTSTDTQYF. The CDR3 region has the DNA TGTGCCAGCAGCACGGGACTAGCGGGAACTAGCACAGATACGCAGTATTTT.

The genes are TRBV6-5 and TRBJ2-3; a possible D gene is TRBD2 (7 bases). V lost 2 bases to trimming and J lost 2 bases, with 11 bases between them. CDR1 is MNHEY, CDR2 SVGAGI, per germline. The CDR3 length is 15 residues. CDR3 nucleotides: TGTGCCAGCAGTTACAGAGGGGGGGACACAGATACGCAGTATTTT. Translating it yields CASSYRGGDTDTQYF.

The V and J genes are TRBV6-4 and TRBJ2-1; 14 bases are a match to TRBD2. Looked up from germline, CDR1 is MRHNA and CDR2 is SNTAGT. J was trimmed by 1 base and V by 10 bases; bases with no gene match: 3. This CDR3 comprises 15 residues. The DNA for the CDR3 is TGTGCCACCAGACTAGCGGGGGGGTCCTACAATGAGCAGTTCTTC. Protein product: CATRLAGGSYNEQFF.

The CDR3 sequence is CASSIGGSTNYGYTF. The CDR3 nucleotides are TGTGCCAGTAGTATTGGCGGGAGCACTAACTATGGCTACACCTTC. The V and J genes are TRBV19 and TRBJ1-2, with D uncertain. The CDR3 loop spans 15 amino acids. V lost 3 bases and J 0 bases, leaving 11 bases between the germline ends. The V gene's germline CDR1 is LNHDA and CDR2 SQIVND (reference sequence).

The genes are TRBV15 and TRBJ2-1; TRBD1 aligns across 12 bases. There are 18 residues in the CDR3. V lost 0 bases and J lost 0; bases outside the gene matches: 3. Germline V CDR1 and CDR2: LNHNV, YYDKDF (reference sequence). The CDR3 is CATSRDRGQGASYNEQFF. The CDR3 region has the DNA TGTGCCACCAGCAGAGATAGGGGACAGGGGGCCTCCTACAATGAGCAGTTCTTC.

This chain links TRBV4-3 with TRBJ1-3, with D tentatively TRBD1 (5 bases). V was clipped by 3 bases and J by 5 bases, with 14 bases between them. Per the germline V gene, CDR1 is LGHNA and CDR2 is YSLEER. This CDR3 spans 15 amino acids. CDR3: CASSQAGDDRNTIYF. The DNA for the CDR3 is TGCGCCAGCAGCCAGGCGGGGGATGATCGAAACACCATATATTTT.

The V gene is TRBV27, the J gene TRBJ2-7; 7 bases agree with TRBD1. Looked up from germline, CDR1 is MNHEY and CDR2 is SMNVEV (reference sequence). The length of the CDR3 is 17 residues. The junction had 14 bases not matched to a gene; V was cut back by 0 bases and J by 6 bases. The CDR3 sequence: CASSLSHREGQTREQYF. In nucleotides, the CDR3 is TGTGCCAGCAGTTTATCCCACCGCGAGGGACAGACACGCGAGCAGTACTTC.

V is TRBV19 and J is TRBJ1-1; tentatively, D is TRBD1 (6 bases). Trimming stripped 3 bases from V and 5 bases from J, with 10 bases between. Germline-derived CDR1 and CDR2 are LNHDA and SQIVND (reference sequence). The CDR3 runs to 13 residues. CDR3 coding DNA: TGTGCCAGTAGTATTGGGGGCGGGACTGAAGCTTTCTTT. This sequence encodes CASSIGGGTEAFF. The variable domain in full, completed from reference TRBV19 and TRBJ1-1, reads DGGITQSPKYLFRKEGQNVTLSCEQNLNHDAMYWYRQDPGQGLRLIYYSQIVNDFQKGDIAEGYSVSREKKESFPLTVTSAQKNPTAFYLCASSIGGGTEAFFGQGTRLTVV.

The rearrangement links TRBV2 to TRBJ2-3; the D is unclear. The V end was cut by 6 bases, the J end by 7 bases, with 8 bases between. Per the germline V gene, CDR1 is SNHLY and CDR2 is FYNNEI. The CDR3 extends over 11 amino acids. The CDR3, as DNA: TGTGCCAGCAGCCAGGTTCATACGCAGTATTTT. It translates to CASSQVHTQYF.

The V gene is TRBV7-8, the J gene TRBJ2-1; no definite D call. V was cut by 7 bases and J by 6 bases, with 10 bases left in between. This CDR3 region has 12 residues. Looked up from germline, CDR1 is SGHVS and CDR2 is FQNEAQ. The DNA for the CDR3 is TGTGCCAGCACCTCACCAGGCAATGAGCAGTTCTTC. It yields the protein CASTSPGNEQFF.

This clone was counted a few times. The chain has TRBV12-3 or TRBV12-4 and TRBJ1-2; no definite D call. V was trimmed by 2 bases and J by 7 bases, leaving 11 bases between them. This CDR3 contains 13 residues. The CDR3 protein is CASSLRGSGGYTF. The CDR3 DNA reads TGTGCCAGCAGTTTACGGGGATCCGGTGGCTACACCTTC.

This chain connects TRBV24-1 to TRBJ2-5, with 8 bases lining up with TRBD1. The ends lost 5 bases at V and 5 bases at J; junction bases unmatched: 3. Germline V CDR1 and CDR2: KGHDR, SFDVKD. The CDR3 loop spans 13 amino acids. This CDR3 is CATSAGGKETQYF. For the CDR3, the DNA is TGTGCCACCAGTGCAGGGGGCAAGGAGACCCAGTACTTC.

CDR3 sequence reads: CASSRGQGEGEQYF. The CDR3 DNA follows: TGTGCCAGCAGCCGTGGACAGGGGGAAGGCGAGCAGTACTTC. This chain links TRBV11-3 with TRBJ2-7; 10 bases are shared with TRBD1. The CDR3 runs to 14 residues. J gave up 6 bases and V 5 bases, and 7 bases lay outside the gene matches. Looked up from germline, CDR1 is SGHNT and CDR2 is YENEEA.

This clone was observed a single time. The rearrangement links TRBV4-3 to TRBJ2-2, with 10 bases that match TRBD2. Germline V gives CDR1 LGHNA, CDR2 YSLEER. With 0 bases clipped from V and 5 bases from J, the junction kept 6 bases outside the gene matches. This CDR3 contains 17 residues. This CDR3 is CASSQEIAGGKTGELFF. In DNA form, the CDR3 reads TGCGCCAGCAGCCAAGAAATAGCGGGGGGAAAGACCGGGGAGCTGTTTTTT.

The chain joins TRBV7-2 to TRBJ2-7; the D gene is possibly TRBD1 (6 bases). Trimming removed 1 base from V and 7 bases from J, with 14 bases in between. Germline V gene sequence: CDR1 SGHTA, CDR2 FQGNSA. This CDR3 is built from 14 residues. As DNA, the CDR3 is TGTGCCAGCAGCTTAGGAGCTGCTCAGGGGGAGCAGTACTTC. This sequence encodes CASSLGAAQGEQYF.

V gene TRBV4-1 combines with J gene TRBJ2-7; D perhaps matches TRBD2 (6 bases). The germline V gene has CDR1 MGHRA and CDR2 YSYEKL. Trimming cost V 1 base and J 6 bases, with 13 bases left between them. This CDR3 is 14 amino acids long. The chain's CDR3 is CASSQVRVEGEQYF. CDR3 DNA sequence: TGCGCCAGCAGCCAAGTTAGGGTGGAGGGCGAGCAGTACTTC.

This clone showed up just a few times. The genes are TRBV27 and TRBJ1-2, with 8 bases that match TRBD1. V lost 8 bases, J lost 0 bases, and 8 bases stayed unmatched. This CDR3 contains 15 residues. Germline V gives CDR1 MNHEY, CDR2 SMNVEV (reference sequence). CDR3 residues: CASGTGGRTNYGYTF. CDR3 DNA: TGTGCCAGCGGAACAGGGGGTAGGACTAACTATGGCTACACCTTC.

The gene calls are TRBV5-8 and TRBJ1-5, with D unclear. CDR3 length: 10 amino acids. V lost 4 bases and J lost 11, with 7 bases in between. Looked up from germline, CDR1 is SGHTS and CDR2 is YDEGEE. CDR3 nucleotide sequence: TGTGCCAGCAGCCGGTCGGCCCAGCATTTT. Translation: CASSRSAQHF.

This clone was recorded once. The J gene is TRBJ1-4, the V gene TRBV4-2, with 9 bases that match TRBD1. Germline loops: CDR1 LGHNA, CDR2 YNFKEQ. CDR3 length: 18 amino acids. V trimming: 0 bases; J trimming: 9 bases; junction bases outside the gene matches: 14. CDR3 in amino acids: CASSQDLGRKGQGQKLFF. For the CDR3, the DNA is TGTGCCAGCAGCCAAGATCTCGGAAGAAAGGGACAGGGTCAAAAACTGTTTTTT.